This T cell receptor beta chain appears in the sequencing data of a study of cytomegalovirus exposure and HLA in healthy donors (dated by TCRdb to about 2017). Regarding the study in general: In an earlier analysis of roughly 590 of the donors, 250 to 350 Gb of sequence data and 117 million unique TCR beta sequences from 150 million to 200 million T cells were reported. Approximately 300 gigabases of sequencing data and about 92 million unique TCR sequences made up an early release that covered over 550 HLA-typed donors. Among the roughly 410 genotyped donors, approximately 76% belonged to the genetic ancestry cluster associated with self-reported Caucasian donors. The study aimed to test whether signatures of past pathogen exposure could be identified by cataloging public T cell receptors. The study used immunosequencing to profile the T cell repertoires of hundreds of subjects and linked those repertoires to cytomegalovirus serostatus. In addition to the first cohort of roughly 700 subjects, a separate validation cohort of 120 different subjects was used. The study combined high-throughput TCR immunosequencing, statistical association of individual TCRs with disease status, and machine learning to predict cytomegalovirus infection status. A later analysis re-analyzed previously published TCR beta repertoires from 650 to 800 donors and added high-resolution HLA genotyping to study TCR occurrence patterns. Rather than drawing on any new phenotypic data, the later analysis identified candidate immune exposures from TCR beta sequences and the way those sequences occurred across donors. An earlier analysis of around 580 of the donors used high-throughput TCR beta sequencing to judge whether each TCR beta V gene segment behaved as functional or pseudogenic. Donor age, sex, ethnicity and CMV serostatus were compiled together with the repertoire data. A later genetic analysis took genome-wide SNP genotypes for 398 of the 666 donors and used that subset as a discovery cohort. All discovery cohort repertoires had been generated on a single sequencing platform. Class I and class II HLA loci were covered by the typing at four-digit resolution. Typing coverage varied by locus: roughly 629-630 donors for A, B, C, DRB1 and DQB1; roughly 500 for DQA1; about 570 for DPA1; around 450 for DPB1. Four or five DR-DQ haplotypes were handled as single units for association and clustering because linkage in the cohort was strong. On average, around 200,000 unique TCR beta nucleotide sequences were sequenced per donor among 350 to 400 genotyped donors of the cohort, with 15% to 20% of those sequences being non-productive.

On the study overall, not on this receptor specifically: The authors suggested that the approach could potentially be extended to other disease states and immunological phenotypes. Linkage disequilibrium might explain the correlated functional status among segregating V segments, but an unknown experimental factor could not be excluded. In an earlier analysis of more than 500 of the donors, most TCR beta V segments appeared in productive rearrangements about 90% or about 30% of the time, broadly matching IMGT annotations. In a later genetic analysis, a missense DCLRE1C variant was associated with V-gene and J-gene trimming of TCR beta chains, and the association was replicated in an independent cohort. A few of the identified cytomegalovirus-associated TCR beta chains were confirmed in vitro to be specific for cytomegalovirus antigens. Some IMGT-functional V segments, including TRBV6-2 and TRBV6-3, could not be told apart with the 87-base-pair reads, so those segments were excluded. The only immune exposure information available for the cohort was CMV serostatus. A cluster of highly shared sequence variants was judged likely to be a technical artifact of the sequencing pipeline. A further reported finding was that TCR beta sequences accurately predicted the HLA-A and HLA-B alleles for most subjects in the first cohort. A later analysis found that TCR association rates varied across HLA loci, with DRB1 alleles showing the most associated TCRs and HLA-C alleles the fewest. A total of roughly 160 TCR beta chains were listed by the study as associated with cytomegalovirus. The classifier was reported to diagnose cytomegalovirus status with high specificity and sensitivity in both the original cohort and the validation cohort. At a false discovery rate of 0.05, a later analysis linked 15,000 to 20,000 TCR beta sequences to specific HLA alleles. According to a later genetic analysis, donors in an Asian-associated ancestry cluster had fewer N-insertions in productive TCRs than the roughly 700-donor mean. When HLA alleles, especially DR and DQ, strongly co-occurred, TCR associations were difficult to assign to individual alleles. A later analysis found that HLA-associated TCR beta chains were more clonally expanded and had lower generation probabilities than equally common non-associated chains. Around 16 rarely observed V segments, including chromosome 9 orphons, were excluded from the earlier analysis of approximately 500 of the donors because counts were too low. Because HLA typing was unavailable for some donors at each locus, only the typed subset was used in association tests. Most TCR sequences were seen in very few donors, while some public TCRs were found in many individuals. Presence/absence analyses assumed roughly uniform sequencing depth across donors, an assumption that may not hold. According to a later analysis, most CMV-associated TCR beta chains appeared to be HLA-restricted, and the HLA associations seemed to be driven largely by CMV exposure. In a later analysis, several top co-occurrence clusters were reported to appear linked to parvovirus B19, influenza, CMV and Epstein-Barr virus. This cohort had only TCR beta chains sequenced, and the lack of alpha or paired-chain data limited which features could be detected.

The cohort was made up of approximately 670 healthy bone marrow donors. Cohort members were all nominally healthy when sampled, although unrecorded immune exposures were likely present. Of the 670 or so cohort members, 250 to 300 had a positive CMV serostatus and about 350 had a negative one, while no CMV serostatus was recorded for the donor. Every donor gave a peripheral blood sample, and the peripheral blood mononuclear cells from that sample were used for TCR beta sequencing. The Qiagen DNeasy Blood Extraction Kit was used to extract genomic DNA from the blood cell samples. Inclusive of the bounding cysteine and phenylalanine, the CDR3 is 16 residues long. Kept here is only the CDR3 DNA, which spans 48 bases and is read in frame from base 1. V is clipped by 2 bases and J by 0 bases, and the sequence between their germline boundaries is 12 bases long. The germline V gene provides CDR1 ENHRY and CDR2 SYGVKD.

About this clone: Its recognized antigen is unknown. No quality values exist for individual bases; no much larger clone is one base distant.

Libraries were prepared through the immunoSEQ multiplex PCR assay. The multiplex PCR relied on a mix of 60 forward primers for TCR Vbeta segments and 13 reverse primers for TCR Jbeta segments. The CDR3 region of rearranged TCR beta genes was amplified from genomic DNA by a multiplex PCR assay. On the Illumina HiSeq System, the amplified TCR beta libraries were sequenced as 87-base-pair reads. The paper's processing steps were these. A later analysis tallied roughly 80 million unique TCR beta chains across the 600 to 700 repertoires, and 10 million to 11 million of those chains were shared by two or more donors. Raw reads were error-corrected and collapsed into unique sequences by a nearest-neighbor algorithm in which closely related sequences were merged to remove PCR and sequencing errors. To assign V, D and J gene segments, CDR3 sequences were aligned to IMGT reference sequences. Each retained sequence needed at least a six-nucleotide match to both a V gene segment and a J gene segment. A rearrangement counted as productive if the CDR3 had no stop codons and remained in frame with V and J, and every other rearrangement counted as non-productive. Following IMGT convention, CDR3 was defined as the stretch from the second conserved V-encoded cysteine to the conserved J-encoded phenylalanine. In an earlier analysis of approximately 590 of the donors, sequences lacking an unambiguous match to a single V gene segment were excluded. An earlier analysis of approximately 590 of the donors classified V segments as functional when productive rearrangements were above 56.7% and as segregating when the standard deviation between donors was above 5%. A statistical classification framework was developed to diagnose cytomegalovirus status using the catalog of TCR beta chain sequences. In a later analysis, V and J genes were assigned by comparing TCR nucleotide sequences against IMGT/GENE-DB human TR gene sequences. The TCRdist pipeline was used in a later analysis to assign CDR3 sequences and most-parsimonious VDJ recombination scenarios. In a later analysis, each TCR beta chain was defined by its CDR3 amino acid sequence together with its V-gene family, and reads without a unique V-gene family were excluded. In a later analysis, fewer than 600 highly shared, low-generation-probability nucleotide sequences were removed to address suspected cross-contamination and a sequencing artifact. In a later analysis, a clonal expansion index was calculated for each public chain from normalized within-repertoire ranks of inferred template counts. In a later analysis, generation probabilities were computed using a VDJ recombination model fitted to out-of-frame rearrangements, and the results were checked against IGoR. Hypergeometric tests were used in a later analysis to score TCR-TCR, TCR-HLA and TCR-CMV co-occurrence, with a repertoire-size bias correction applied to the TCR pairs. A later analysis estimated false discovery rates by permuting HLA or CMV assignments 20 times. In a later analysis, co-occurring TCRs were grouped with DBSCAN, and TCRdist sequence similarity was added when clustering was performed within HLA-allele-positive subsets. Co-occurrence clustering excluded repertoires with fewer than 30,000 or more than 120,000 public chains, plus five with anomalous nucleotide sharing. TCRdb limited this immuneACCESS table to in-frame rearrangements with V and J called. A share of clones is missing; checked studies link under half to unresolved V genes, and the rest is unexplained. V and J calls and clone size follow that table, whereas D and trimming were derived from the DNA. For this sample the table gives roughly 140,000 clones, of which 55% to 80% were detected only once. The ten largest clones take up roughly 14% of the sample.

The chain employs TRBV10-3 and TRBJ2-3; TRBD2 could be the D gene, as 6 bases match. The specimen was PBMCs. The TCR originated in a human donor in good health. The CDR3 corresponds to CAISEAGRSSTDTQYF. In nucleotide form, the sequence is TGTGCCATCAGTGAGGCGGGGCGGTCTAGCACAGATACGCAGTATTTT.